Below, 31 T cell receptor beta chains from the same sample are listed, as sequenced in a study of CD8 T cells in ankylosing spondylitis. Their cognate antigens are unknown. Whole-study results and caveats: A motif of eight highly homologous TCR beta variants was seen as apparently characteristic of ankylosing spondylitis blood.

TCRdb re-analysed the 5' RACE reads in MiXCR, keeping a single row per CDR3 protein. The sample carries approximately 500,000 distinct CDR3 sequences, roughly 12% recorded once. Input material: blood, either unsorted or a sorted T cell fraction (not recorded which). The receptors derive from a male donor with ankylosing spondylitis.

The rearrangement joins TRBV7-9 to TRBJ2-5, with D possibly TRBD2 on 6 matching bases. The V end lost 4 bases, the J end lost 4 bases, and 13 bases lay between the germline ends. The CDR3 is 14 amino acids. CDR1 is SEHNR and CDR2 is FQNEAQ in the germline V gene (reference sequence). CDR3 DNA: TGTGCCAGCAGCTCGACTAGTTCGGTAGAGACCCAGTACTTC. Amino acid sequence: CASSSTSSVETQYF.

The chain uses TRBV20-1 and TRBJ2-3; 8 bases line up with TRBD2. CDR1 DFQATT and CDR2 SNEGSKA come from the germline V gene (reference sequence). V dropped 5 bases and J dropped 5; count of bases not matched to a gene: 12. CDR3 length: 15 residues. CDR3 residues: CSACLIAGGLDTQYF. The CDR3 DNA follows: TGCAGTGCTTGTCTCATCGCGGGAGGTTTAGATACGCAGTATTTT.

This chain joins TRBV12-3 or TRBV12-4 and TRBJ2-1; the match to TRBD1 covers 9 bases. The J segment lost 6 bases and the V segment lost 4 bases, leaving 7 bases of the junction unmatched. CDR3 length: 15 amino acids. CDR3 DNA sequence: TGTGCCAGCAGTTCTGGGGGGACAGGGTTCAATGAGCAGTTCTTC. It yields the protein CASSSGGTGFNEQFF.

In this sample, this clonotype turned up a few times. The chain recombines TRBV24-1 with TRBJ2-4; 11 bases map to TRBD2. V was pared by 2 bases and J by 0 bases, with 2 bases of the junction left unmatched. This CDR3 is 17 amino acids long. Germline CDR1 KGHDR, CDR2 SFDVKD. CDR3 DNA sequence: TGTGCCACCAGTGATTCAACTAGCGGGAGAGCCAAAAACATTCAGTACTTC. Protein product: CATSDSTSGRAKNIQYF.

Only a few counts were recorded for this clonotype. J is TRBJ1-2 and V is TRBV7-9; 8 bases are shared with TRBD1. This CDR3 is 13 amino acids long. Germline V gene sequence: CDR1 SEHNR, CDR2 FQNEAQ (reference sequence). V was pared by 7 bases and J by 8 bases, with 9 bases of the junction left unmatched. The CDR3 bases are TGTGCCAGCACCACAAAGGACAGGGCGGGCTACACCTTC. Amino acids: CASTTKDRAGYTF.

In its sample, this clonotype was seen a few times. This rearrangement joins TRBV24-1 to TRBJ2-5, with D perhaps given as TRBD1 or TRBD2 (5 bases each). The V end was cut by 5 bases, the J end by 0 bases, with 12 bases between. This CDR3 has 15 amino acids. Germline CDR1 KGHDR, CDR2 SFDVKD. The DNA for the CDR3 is TGTGCCACCAGTGCTCGGGACCAGTACCAAGAGACCCAGTACTTC. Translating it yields CATSARDQYQETQYF.

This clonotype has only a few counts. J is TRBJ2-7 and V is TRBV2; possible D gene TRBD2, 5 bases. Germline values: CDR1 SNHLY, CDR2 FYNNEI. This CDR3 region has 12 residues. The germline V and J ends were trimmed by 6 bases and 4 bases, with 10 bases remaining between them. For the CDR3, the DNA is TGTGCCAGCAGCCGAGCGGAGTACGAGCAGTACGTC. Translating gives CASSRAEYEQYV.

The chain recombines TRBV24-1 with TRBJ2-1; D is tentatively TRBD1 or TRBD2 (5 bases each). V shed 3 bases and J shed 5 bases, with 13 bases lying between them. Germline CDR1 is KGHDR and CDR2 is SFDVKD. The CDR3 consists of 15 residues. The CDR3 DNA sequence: TGTGCCACCAGTGATCCGGGGACGGGTGACAATGAGCAGTTCTTC. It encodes CATSDPGTGDNEQFF.

The CDR3 DNA is TGTGCCAGCATCGCACATAATCGAGGCGTTAGTGGCTACACCTTC. It translates to CASIAHNRGVSGYTF. The chain has TRBV6-2 or TRBV6-3 and TRBJ1-2; D not resolved. CDR1 is MNHEY and CDR2 is SVGEGT in the germline V gene. Trimming stripped 7 bases from V and 7 bases from J, with 22 bases between. CDR3 length equals 15 residues.

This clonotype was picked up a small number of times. CDR3 region: CASSPTGTASNQPQHF. In nucleotides, the CDR3 is TGTGCCAGCTCACCGACCGGGACAGCCAGCAATCAGCCCCAGCATTTT. This rearrangement joins TRBV18 to TRBJ1-5; 7 bases align to TRBD1. Germline V gene lookup returns CDR1 KGHSH and CDR2 LQKENI. The CDR3 totals 16 residues. With V trimmed by 3 bases and J by 1 base, 6 bases remained unmatched. The variable domain in full, with the rest retrieved from reference TRBV18 and TRBJ1-5, is NAGVMQNPRHLVRRRGQEARLRCSPMKGHSHVYWYRQLPEEGLKFMVYLQKENIIDESGMPKERFSAEFPKEGPSILRIQQVVRGDSAAYFCASSPTGTASNQPQHFGDGTRLSIL.

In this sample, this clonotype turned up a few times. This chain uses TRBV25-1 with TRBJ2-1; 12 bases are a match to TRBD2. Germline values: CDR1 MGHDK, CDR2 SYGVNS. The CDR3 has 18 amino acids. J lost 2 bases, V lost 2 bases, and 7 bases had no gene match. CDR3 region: CASSEERASGRAYNEQFF. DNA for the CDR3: TGTGCCAGCAGTGAAGAAAGGGCTAGCGGGAGGGCCTACAATGAGCAGTTCTTC.

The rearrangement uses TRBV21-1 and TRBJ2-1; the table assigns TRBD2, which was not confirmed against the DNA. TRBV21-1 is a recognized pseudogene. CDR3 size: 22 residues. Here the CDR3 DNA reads TGTGCCAGCAGCAAAAAATCGCGGGCCAACCCCCTAGCGGGAGCCTCCTACAATGAGCAGTTCTTC. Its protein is CASSKKSRANPLAGASYNEQFF.

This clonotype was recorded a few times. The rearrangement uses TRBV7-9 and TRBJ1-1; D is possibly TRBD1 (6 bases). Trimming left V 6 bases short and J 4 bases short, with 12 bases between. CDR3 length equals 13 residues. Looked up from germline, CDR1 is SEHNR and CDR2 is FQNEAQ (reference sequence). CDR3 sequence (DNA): TGTGCCAGCAGTCATAACAGGGCCACTGAAGCTTTCTTT. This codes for CASSHNRATEAFF. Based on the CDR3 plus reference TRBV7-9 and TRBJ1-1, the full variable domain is DTGVSQNPRHKITKRGQNVTFRCDPISEHNRLYWYRQTLGQGPEFLTYFQNEAQLEKSRLLSDRFSAERPKGSFSTLEIQRTEQGDSAMYLCASSHNRATEAFFGQGTRLTVV.

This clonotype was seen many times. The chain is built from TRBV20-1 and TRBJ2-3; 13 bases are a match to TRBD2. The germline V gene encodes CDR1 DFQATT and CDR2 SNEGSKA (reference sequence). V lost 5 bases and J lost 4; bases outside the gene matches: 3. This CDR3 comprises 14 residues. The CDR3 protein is CSASGLAGPDTQYF. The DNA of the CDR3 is TGCAGTGCTTCGGGACTAGCGGGACCAGATACGCAGTATTTT.

In DNA form, the CDR3 reads TGTGCCAGCACCACATCCCGGGGCGATCCCACTACTTTGGAGCAGTTCTTC. It yields the protein CASTTSRGDPTTLEQFF. This chain joins TRBV11-2 and TRBJ2-1; TRBD1 or TRBD2 may be the D gene (5 bases each). With 7 bases removed from V and 10 bases from J, the gap between germline ends came to 29 bases. Germline lookup yields CDR1 SGHAT and CDR2 FQNNGV. The CDR3 has 17 residues.

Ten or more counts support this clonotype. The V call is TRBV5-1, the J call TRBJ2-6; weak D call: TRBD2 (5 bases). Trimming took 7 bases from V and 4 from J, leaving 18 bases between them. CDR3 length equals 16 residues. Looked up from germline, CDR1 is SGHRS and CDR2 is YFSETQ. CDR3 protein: CASGIDGPGGANVLTF. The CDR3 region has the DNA TGCGCCAGCGGGATAGACGGGCCGGGAGGGGCCAACGTCCTGACTTTC. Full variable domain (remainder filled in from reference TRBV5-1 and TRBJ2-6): KAGVTQTPRYLIKTRGQQVTLSCSPISGHRSVSWYQQTPGQGLQFLFEYFSETQRNKGNFPGRFSGRQFSNSRSEMNVSTLELGDSALYLCASGIDGPGGANVLTFGAGSRLTVL.

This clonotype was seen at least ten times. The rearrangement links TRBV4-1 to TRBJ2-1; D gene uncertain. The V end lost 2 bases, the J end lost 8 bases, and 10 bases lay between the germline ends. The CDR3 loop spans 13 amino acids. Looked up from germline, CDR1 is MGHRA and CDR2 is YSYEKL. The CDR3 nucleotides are TGCGCCAGCAGCCAACTAAGGATCGATGAGCAGTTCTTC. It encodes CASSQLRIDEQFF.

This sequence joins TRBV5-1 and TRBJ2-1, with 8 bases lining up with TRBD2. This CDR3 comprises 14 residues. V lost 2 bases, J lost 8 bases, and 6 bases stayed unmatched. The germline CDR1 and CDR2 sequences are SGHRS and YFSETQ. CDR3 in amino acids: CASSLSGSSDEQFF. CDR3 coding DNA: TGCGCCAGCAGCTTAAGCGGGAGCAGCGATGAGCAGTTCTTC. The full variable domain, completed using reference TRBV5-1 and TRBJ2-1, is KAGVTQTPRYLIKTRGQQVTLSCSPISGHRSVSWYQQTPGQGLQFLFEYFSETQRNKGNFPGRFSGRQFSNSRSEMNVSTLELGDSALYLCASSLSGSSDEQFFGPGTRLTVL.

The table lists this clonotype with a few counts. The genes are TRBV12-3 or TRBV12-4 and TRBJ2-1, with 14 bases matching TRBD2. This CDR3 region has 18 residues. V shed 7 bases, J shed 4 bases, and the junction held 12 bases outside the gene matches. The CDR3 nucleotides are TGTGCCAGCACCCAGGAGGGACTAGCGGGAGCCTTATACAATGAGCAGTTCTTC. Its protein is CASTQEGLAGALYNEQFF.

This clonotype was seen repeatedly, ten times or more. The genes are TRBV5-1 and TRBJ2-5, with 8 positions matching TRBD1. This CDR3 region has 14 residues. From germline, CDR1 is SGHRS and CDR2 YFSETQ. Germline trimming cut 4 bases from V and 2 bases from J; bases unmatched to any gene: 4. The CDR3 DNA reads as TGCGCCAGCAGCGTTGGACAGGGACAAGAGACCCAGTACTTC. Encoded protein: CASSVGQGQETQYF.

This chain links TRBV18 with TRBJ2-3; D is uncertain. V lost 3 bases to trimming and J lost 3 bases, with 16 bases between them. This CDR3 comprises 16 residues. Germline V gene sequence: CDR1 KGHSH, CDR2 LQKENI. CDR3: CASSPWARQVTDTQYF. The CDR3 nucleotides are TGTGCCAGCTCACCCTGGGCCCGCCAAGTTACAGATACGCAGTATTTT.

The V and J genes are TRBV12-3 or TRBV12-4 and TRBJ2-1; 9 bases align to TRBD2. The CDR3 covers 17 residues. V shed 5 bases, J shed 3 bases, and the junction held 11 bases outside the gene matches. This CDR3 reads CASSGGLAVSNYNEQFF. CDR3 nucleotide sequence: TGTGCCAGCAGTGGGGGACTAGCTGTGTCCAACTACAATGAGCAGTTCTTC.

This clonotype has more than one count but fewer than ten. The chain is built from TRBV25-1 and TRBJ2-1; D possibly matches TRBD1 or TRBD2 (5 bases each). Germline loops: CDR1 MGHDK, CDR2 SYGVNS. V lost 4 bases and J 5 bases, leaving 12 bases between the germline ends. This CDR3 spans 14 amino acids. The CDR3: CASSAGTANNEQFF. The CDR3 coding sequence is TGTGCCAGCAGTGCCGGGACCGCGAACAATGAGCAGTTCTTC.

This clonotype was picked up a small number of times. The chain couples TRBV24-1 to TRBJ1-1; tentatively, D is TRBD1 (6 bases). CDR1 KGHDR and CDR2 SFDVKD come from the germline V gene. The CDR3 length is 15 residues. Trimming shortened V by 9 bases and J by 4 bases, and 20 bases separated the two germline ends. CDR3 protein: CATSAGAFGSTEAFF. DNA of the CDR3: TGTGCCACCTCCGCGGGGGCCTTCGGAAGCACTGAAGCTTTCTTT.

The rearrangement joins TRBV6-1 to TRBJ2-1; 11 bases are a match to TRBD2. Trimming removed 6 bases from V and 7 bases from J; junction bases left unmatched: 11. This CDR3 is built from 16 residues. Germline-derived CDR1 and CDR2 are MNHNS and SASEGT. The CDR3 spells CASRLSGTSGPNEQFF. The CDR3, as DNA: TGTGCCAGCAGACTCTCCGGGACTAGCGGACCAAATGAGCAGTTCTTC.

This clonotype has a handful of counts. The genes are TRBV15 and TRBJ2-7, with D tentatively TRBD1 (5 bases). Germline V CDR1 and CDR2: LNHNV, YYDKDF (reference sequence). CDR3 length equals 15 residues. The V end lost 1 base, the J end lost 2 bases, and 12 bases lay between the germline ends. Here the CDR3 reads CATSRAGRVTYEQYF. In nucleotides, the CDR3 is TGTGCCACCAGCAGAGCGGGCAGGGTAACCTACGAGCAGTACTTC.

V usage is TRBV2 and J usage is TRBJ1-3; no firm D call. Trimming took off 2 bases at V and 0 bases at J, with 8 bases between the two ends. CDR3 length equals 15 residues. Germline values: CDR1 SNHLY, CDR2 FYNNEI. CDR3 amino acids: CASSERHFSGNTIYF. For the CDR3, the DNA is TGTGCCAGCAGTGAAAGACACTTCTCTGGAAACACCATATATTTT.

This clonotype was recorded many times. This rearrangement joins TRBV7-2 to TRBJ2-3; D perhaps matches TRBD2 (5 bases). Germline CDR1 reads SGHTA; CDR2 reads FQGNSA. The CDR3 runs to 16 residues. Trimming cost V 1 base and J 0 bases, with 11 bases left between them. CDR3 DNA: TGTGCCAGCAGCTTAGTAGCGTCTGCTAGCACAGATACGCAGTATTTT. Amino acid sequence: CASSLVASASTDTQYF.

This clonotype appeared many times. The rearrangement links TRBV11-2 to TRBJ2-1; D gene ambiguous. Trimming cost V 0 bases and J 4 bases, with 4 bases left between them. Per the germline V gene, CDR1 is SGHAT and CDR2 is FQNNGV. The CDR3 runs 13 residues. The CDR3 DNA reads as TGTGCCAGCAGCTTAGACAGGTACAATGAGCAGTTCTTC. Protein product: CASSLDRYNEQFF. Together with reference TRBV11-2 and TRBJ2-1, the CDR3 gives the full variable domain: EAGVAQSPRYKIIEKRQSVAFWCNPISGHATLYWYQQILGQGPKLLIQFQNNGVVDDSQLPKDRFSAERLKGVDSTLKIQPAKLEDSAVYLCASSLDRYNEQFFGPGTRLTVL.

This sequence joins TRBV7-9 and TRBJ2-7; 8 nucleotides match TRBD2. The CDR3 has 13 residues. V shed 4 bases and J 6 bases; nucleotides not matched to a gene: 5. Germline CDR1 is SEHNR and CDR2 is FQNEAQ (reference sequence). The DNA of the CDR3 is TGTGCCAGCAGCTCAAGCGGGAGTGGCGAGCAGTACGTC. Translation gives CASSSSGSGEQYV.

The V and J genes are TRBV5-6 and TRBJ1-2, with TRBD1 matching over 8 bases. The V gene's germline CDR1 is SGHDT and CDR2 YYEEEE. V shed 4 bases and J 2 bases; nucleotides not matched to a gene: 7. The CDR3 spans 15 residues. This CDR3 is CASSGGTGLNYGYTF. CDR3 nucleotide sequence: TGTGCCAGCAGCGGGGGGACAGGACTAAACTATGGCTACACCTTC.